This is a list of T cell receptor beta chains from one sample in a study of cytotoxic CD8 clonotypes in ibrutinib-treated CLL. The repertoire was sequenced with immunoSEQ multiplex PCR; TCRdb's copy has only in-frame clones and lacks some. The sample lists over 120,000 clones, about 76% occurring once. Source: PBMCs, taken after 24 months of ibrutinib treatment. The receptor set was obtained from a human donor with chronic lymphocytic leukemia. Each CDR3 is given with its conserved first and last residue. D genes are given only for firm matches. The size field is filled for only some rows; it gives once, few, many or a size class.

abundance | j_gene | v_gene | d_gene | CDR3nt | CDR3aa
NA | TRBJ2-5 | TRBV7-8 | NA | TGTGCCAGCAGCTTAGCAGGGGAGACCCAGTACTTC | CASSLAGETQYF
NA | TRBJ2-5 | TRBV2 | TRBD1 | TGTGCCCACAGGGACAGCCGGTACGGGACCCAGTACTTC | CAHRDSRYGTQYF
NA | TRBJ2-7 | TRBV19 | NA | TGTGCCAGTAGTCTCAGGCAGACCTACGAGCAGTACTTC | CASSLRQTYEQYF
once | TRBJ1-2 | TRBV6-4 | NA | TGTGCCAGCACCCCGGGGGGGCGCACAGGTGGCTACACCTTC | CASTPGGRTGGYTF
NA | TRBJ2-7 | TRBV6-5 | NA | TGTGCCAGCACCACCGGGTCCACCTACGAGCAGTACTTC | CASTTGSTYEQYF
NA | TRBJ2-3 | TRBV7-6 | NA | TGTGCCAGCAGCTTAGCGGGGGCTAGCACAGATACGCAGTATTTT | CASSLAGASTDTQYF
NA | TRBJ1-6 | TRBV30 | NA | TGTGCCTCAAACCCCGGGGGGCCGACCCCCCTCCACTTT | CASNPGGPTPLHF
NA | TRBJ2-5 | TRBV19 | TRBD2 | TGTGGGAGTCGGGCTAGCGGACAAGAGACCCAGTACTTC | CGSRASGQETQYF
NA | TRBJ2-1 | TRBV6-6 | TRBD2 | TGTGCCAGCACCCTAGCGGGAGTGGGCAATGAGCAGTTCTTC | CASTLAGVGNEQFF
many | TRBJ1-2 | TRBV7-8 | TRBD1 | TGTGCCATCCCCCAGACAGGGGAGGGAGGCTACACCTTC | CAIPQTGEGGYTF
once | TRBJ1-5 | TRBV28 | NA | TGTGCCAGCAGTGCCCGCAGGGTAAGCAATCAGCCCCAGCATTTT | CASSARRVSNQPQHF
NA | TRBJ1-2 | TRBV28 | TRBD1 | TGTGCCAGCAGCACCGACAGGGGCCATGGCTACACCTTC | CASSTDRGHGYTF
NA | TRBJ2-1 | TRBV28 | NA | TGTGCCAGCAGTGGAACACCCCCGACACCGGTGCCGTTCTTC | CASSGTPPTPVPFF
NA | TRBJ1-5 | TRBV18 | NA | TGTGCCAGCTCCCCCTTTAGGGCGACCCGGTGGGGCTATCAGCCCCAGCATTTT | CASSPFRATRWGYQPQHF
NA | TRBJ1-1 | TRBV9 | NA | TGTGCCAGCAGCCCCCCGGCAGACACTGAAGCTTTCTTT | CASSPPADTEAFF
once | TRBJ1-2 | TRBV25-1 | NA | TGTGCCAGCAGTGGCCCCCGGACGGATTACACCTTC | CASSGPRTDYTF
NA | TRBJ1-2 | TRBV7-2 | NA | TGTGCCAGCAGCTCCCGGGGAGGGGTAAGGGGCTATGGCTACACCTTC | CASSSRGGVRGYGYTF
once | TRBJ2-7 | TRBV27 | NA | TGTGCCAGCATAGGGCGAGGGTGGGGCTACGAGCAGTACTTC | CASIGRGWGYEQYF
NA | TRBJ1-6 | TRBV7-8 | NA | TGTGCCAGCAGCTTAGCGCAAACTGGAGATTCACCCCTCCACTTT | CASSLAQTGDSPLHF
few | TRBJ1-2 | TRBV27 | TRBD1 | TGTGCCAGTAAAACTCAGGGGGGAGGGAACTATGGCTACACCTTC | CASKTQGGGNYGYTF
NA | TRBJ2-5 | TRBV18 | NA | TGTGCCAGCTCACCGGGGGGAGCCCAAGAGACCCAGTACTTC | CASSPGGAQETQYF